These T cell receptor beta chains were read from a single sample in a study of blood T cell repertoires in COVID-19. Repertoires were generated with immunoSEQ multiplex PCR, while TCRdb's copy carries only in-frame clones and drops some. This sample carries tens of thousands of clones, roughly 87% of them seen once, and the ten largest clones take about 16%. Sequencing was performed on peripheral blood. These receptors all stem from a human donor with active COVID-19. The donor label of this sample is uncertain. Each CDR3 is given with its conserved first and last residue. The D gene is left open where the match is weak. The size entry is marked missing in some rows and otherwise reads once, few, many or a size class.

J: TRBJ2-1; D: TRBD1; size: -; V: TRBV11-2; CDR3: CASSSTGGSRSYNEQFF; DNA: TGTGCCAGCAGCTCCACAGGGGGGAGTCGCTCCTACAATGAGCAGTTCTTC
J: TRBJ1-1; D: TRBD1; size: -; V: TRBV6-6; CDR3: CASSTTGDMNTEAFF; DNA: TGTGCCAGCAGTACCACAGGGGACATGAACACTGAAGCTTTCTTT
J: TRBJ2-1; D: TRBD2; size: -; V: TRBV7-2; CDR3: CASSRQRGDEQFF; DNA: TGTGCCAGCAGCCGACAACGGGGGGATGAGCAGTTCTTC
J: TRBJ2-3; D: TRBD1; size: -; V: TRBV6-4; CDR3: CASSDSTGFADTQYF; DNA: TGTGCCAGCAGTGACTCGACAGGGTTCGCAGATACGCAGTATTTT
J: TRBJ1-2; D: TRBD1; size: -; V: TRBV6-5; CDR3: CASSRGTGSNYGYTF; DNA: TGTGCCAGCAGCAGAGGGACAGGGAGCAACTATGGCTACACCTTC
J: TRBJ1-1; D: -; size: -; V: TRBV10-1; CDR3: CASSESTGGEAWGTEAFF; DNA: TGCGCCAGCAGTGAGTCGACTGGGGGGGAGGCTTGGGGCACTGAAGCTTTCTTT
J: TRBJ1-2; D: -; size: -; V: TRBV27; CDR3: CASSPGRGSYGYTF; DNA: TGTGCCAGCAGTCCGGGACGGGGGTCCTATGGCTACACCTTC
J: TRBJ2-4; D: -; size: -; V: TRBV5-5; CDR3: CASSLIGGPVSTNIQYF; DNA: TGTGCCAGCAGCTTGATTGGGGGCCCTGTATCAACAAACATTCAGTACTTC
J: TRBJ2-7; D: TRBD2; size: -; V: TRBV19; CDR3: CASSMTSGRSYEQYF; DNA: TGTGCCAGTAGTATGACTAGCGGGCGCTCCTACGAGCAGTACTTC
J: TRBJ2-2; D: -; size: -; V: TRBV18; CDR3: CASSPQGIVSGELFF; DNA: TGTGCCAGCTCACCACAGGGGATTGTGTCCGGGGAGCTGTTTTTT
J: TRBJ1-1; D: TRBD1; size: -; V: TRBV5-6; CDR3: CASSLVTGVVTEAFF; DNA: TGTGCCAGCAGCTTGGTAACAGGGGTAGTTACTGAAGCTTTCTTT
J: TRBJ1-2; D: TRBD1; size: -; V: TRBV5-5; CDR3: CASSRDRGRSYGYTF; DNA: TGTGCCAGCAGCCGGGACAGGGGGCGCAGCTATGGCTACACCTTC
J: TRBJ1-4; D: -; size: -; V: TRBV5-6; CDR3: CASSLGFPAANEKLFF; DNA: TGTGCCAGCAGCTTGGGGTTCCCCGCGGCTAATGAAAAACTGTTTTTT
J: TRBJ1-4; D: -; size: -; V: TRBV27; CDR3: CASSLWGVASTNEKLFF; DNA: TGTGCCAGCAGTTTATGGGGGGTAGCCTCAACTAATGAAAAACTGTTTTTT
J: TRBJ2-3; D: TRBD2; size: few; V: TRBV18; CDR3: CASSPRKRWEAGGPTDTQYF; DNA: TGTGCCAGCTCACCCCGGAAACGGTGGGAAGCGGGGGGGCCCACAGATACGCAGTATTTT
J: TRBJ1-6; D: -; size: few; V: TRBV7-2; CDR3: CASSLGSAALAPLHF; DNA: TGTGCCAGCAGCTTAGGCAGTGCGGCCCTGGCACCCCTCCACTTT
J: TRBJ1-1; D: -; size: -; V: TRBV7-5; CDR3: CARSLRGAQNTEAFF; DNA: TGTGCCAGAAGCTTACGGGGGGCGCAGAACACTGAAGCTTTCTTT
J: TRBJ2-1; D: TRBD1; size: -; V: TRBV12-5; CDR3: CASGPGQGGNEQFF; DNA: TGTGCTAGTGGTCCGGGACAGGGAGGCAATGAGCAGTTCTTC
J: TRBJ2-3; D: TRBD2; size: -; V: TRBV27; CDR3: CASSPSGTRDTQYF; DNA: TGTGCCAGCAGTCCCTCCGGGACTAGAGATACGCAGTATTTT
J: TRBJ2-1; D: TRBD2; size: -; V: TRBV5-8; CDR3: CASSSRTRNNNEQFF; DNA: TGTGCCAGCAGCTCCCGGACTAGGAATAACAATGAGCAGTTCTTC
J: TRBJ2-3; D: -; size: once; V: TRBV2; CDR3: CASTYVGTDTQYF; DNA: TGTGCCAGCACTTATGTTGGCACAGATACGCAGTATTTT
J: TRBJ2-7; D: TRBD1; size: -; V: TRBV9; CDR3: CASSVTTGADSEQYF; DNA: TGTGCCAGCAGCGTGACGACAGGGGCCGACTCCGAGCAGTACTTC
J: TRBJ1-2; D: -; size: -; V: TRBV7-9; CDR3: CASSLGGGYGYTF; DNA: TGTGCCAGCAGCTTAGGCGGGGGGTATGGCTACACCTTC
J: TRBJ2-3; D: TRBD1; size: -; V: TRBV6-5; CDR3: CASRDGTARTDTQYF; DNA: TGTGCCAGCAGAGACGGGACAGCGCGCACAGATACGCAGTATTTT
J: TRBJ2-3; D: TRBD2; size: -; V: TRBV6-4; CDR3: CASSDRAGADTQYF; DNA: TGTGCCAGCAGTGACCGGGCGGGGGCAGATACGCAGTATTTT
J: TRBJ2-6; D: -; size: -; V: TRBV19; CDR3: CASSKWTNMANVLTF; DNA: TGTGCCAGTAGTAAATGGACAAATATGGCCAACGTCCTGACTTTC
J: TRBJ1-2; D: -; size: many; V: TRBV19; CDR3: CASRVGGYGYTF; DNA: TGTGCCAGTAGGGTCGGGGGCTATGGCTACACCTTC
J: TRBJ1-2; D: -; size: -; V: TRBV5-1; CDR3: CASSRTADGYTF; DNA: TGCGCCAGCAGCCGGACAGCCGATGGCTACACCTTC
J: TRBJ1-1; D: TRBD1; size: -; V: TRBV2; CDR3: CASSRRQGFGTEAFF; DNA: TGTGCCAGCAGCCGAAGACAGGGATTCGGCACTGAAGCTTTCTTT
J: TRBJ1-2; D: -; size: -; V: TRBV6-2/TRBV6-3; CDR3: CASSDRTGANYGYTF; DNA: TGTGCCAGCAGTGACAGGACTGGAGCTAACTATGGCTACACCTTC
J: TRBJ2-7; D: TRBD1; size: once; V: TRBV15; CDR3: CATSRGTGVHEQYF; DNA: TGTGCCACCAGCAGGGGGACAGGGGTCCACGAGCAGTACTTC
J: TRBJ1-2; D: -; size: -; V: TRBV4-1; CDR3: CASRPVGGTNYGYTF; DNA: TGCGCCAGCAGACCTGTCGGCGGAACTAACTATGGCTACACCTTC
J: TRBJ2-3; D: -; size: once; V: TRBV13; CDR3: CASSLATLGSFTDTQYF; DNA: TGTGCCAGCAGCTTAGCAACTTTAGGGAGTTTCACAGATACGCAGTATTTT
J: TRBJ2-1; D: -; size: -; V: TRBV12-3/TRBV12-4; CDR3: CASQGSSYNEQFF; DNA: TGTGCCAGCCAGGGGAGCTCCTACAATGAGCAGTTCTTC
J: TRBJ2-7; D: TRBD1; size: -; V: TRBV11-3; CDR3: CASSSGTGYEQYF; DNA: TGTGCCAGCAGCTCGGGGACAGGCTACGAGCAGTACTTC
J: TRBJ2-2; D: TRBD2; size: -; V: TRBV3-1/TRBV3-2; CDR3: CASSPGGLNTGELFF; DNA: TGTGCCAGCAGCCCGGGGGGGCTGAACACCGGGGAGCTGTTTTTT
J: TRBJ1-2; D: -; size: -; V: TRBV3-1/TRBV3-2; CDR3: CASSPLGANGYTF; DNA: TGTGCCAGCAGCCCTCTAGGGGCGAATGGCTACACCTTC